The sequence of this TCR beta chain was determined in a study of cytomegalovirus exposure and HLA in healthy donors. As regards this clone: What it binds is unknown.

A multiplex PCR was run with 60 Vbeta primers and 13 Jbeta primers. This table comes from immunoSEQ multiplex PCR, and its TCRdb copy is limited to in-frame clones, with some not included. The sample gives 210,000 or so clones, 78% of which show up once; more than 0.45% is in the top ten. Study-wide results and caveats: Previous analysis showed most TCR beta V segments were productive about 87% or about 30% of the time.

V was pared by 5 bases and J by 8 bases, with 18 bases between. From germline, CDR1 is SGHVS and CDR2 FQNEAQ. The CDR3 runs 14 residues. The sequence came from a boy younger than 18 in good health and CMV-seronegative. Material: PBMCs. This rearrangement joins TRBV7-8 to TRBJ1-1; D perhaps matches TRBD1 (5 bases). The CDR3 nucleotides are TGTGCCAGCAGCCGAACTCGACAGAGTGTGGAAGCTTTCTTT. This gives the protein CASSRTRQSVEAFF.